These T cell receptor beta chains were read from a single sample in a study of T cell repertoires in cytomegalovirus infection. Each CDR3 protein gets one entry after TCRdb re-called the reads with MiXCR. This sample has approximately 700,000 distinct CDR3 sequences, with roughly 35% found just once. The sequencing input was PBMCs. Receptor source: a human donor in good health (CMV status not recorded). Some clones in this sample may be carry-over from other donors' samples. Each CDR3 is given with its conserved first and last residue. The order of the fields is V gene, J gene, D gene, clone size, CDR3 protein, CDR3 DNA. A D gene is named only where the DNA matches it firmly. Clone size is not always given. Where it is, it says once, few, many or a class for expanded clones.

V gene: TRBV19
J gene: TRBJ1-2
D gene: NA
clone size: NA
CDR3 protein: CASSRADYGYTF
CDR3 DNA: TGTGCCAGTAGTAGGGCAGACTATGGCTACACCTTC

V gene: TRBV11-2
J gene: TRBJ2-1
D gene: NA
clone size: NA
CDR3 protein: CASSPGVAGLPYNEQFF
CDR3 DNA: TGTGCCAGCAGCCCCGGGGTTGCGGGACTCCCTTACAATGAGCAGTTCTTC

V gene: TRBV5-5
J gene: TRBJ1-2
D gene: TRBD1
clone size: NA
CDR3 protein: CAVRPGQTSRLYGYTF
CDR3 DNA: TGTGCCGTCAGGCCGGGACAGACCTCCCGACTCTATGGCTACACCTTC

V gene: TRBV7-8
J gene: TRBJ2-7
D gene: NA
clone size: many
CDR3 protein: CASSASPILLSLYEQYF
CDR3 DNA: TGTGCCAGCAGCGCGAGCCCGATCCTATTGTCCCTCTACGAGCAGTACTTC

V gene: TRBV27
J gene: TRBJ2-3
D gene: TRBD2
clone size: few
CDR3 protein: CASSITSGGQPFSQYF
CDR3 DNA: TGTGCCAGCAGTATAACTAGCGGGGGTCAACCCTTTTCGCAGTATTTT

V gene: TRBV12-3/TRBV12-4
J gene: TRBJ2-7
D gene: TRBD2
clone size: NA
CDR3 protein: CASRGEGDEQYF
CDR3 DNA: TGTGCCAGCAGGGGGGAGGGTGACGAGCAGTACTTC

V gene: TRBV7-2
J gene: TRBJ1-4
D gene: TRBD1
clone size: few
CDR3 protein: CASSSGQGARLEKLFF
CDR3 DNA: TGTGCCAGCAGCTCCGGACAGGGGGCGCGTTTGGAAAAACTGTTTTTT

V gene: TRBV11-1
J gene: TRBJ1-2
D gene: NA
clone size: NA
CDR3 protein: CASSSHASDGYTF
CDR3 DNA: TGTGCCAGCAGCTCACACGCCTCCGATGGCTACACCTTC

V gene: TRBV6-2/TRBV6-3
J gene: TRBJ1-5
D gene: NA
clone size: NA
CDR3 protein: CASSYQDRSNQPQHF
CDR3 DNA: TGTGCCAGCAGTTACCAGGACAGATCCAATCAGCCCCAGCATTTT

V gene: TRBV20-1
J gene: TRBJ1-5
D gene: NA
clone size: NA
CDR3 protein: CSASEQLNQPQHF
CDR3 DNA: TGCAGTGCTAGCGAACAGCTCAATCAGCCCCAGCATTTT

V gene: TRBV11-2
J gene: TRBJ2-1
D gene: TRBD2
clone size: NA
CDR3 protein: CASSATSAYNEQFF
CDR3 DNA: TGTGCCAGCAGCGCCACTAGCGCGTACAATGAGCAGTTCTTC

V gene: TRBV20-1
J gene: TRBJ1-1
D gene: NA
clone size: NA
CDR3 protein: CSRGNGVNTEAFF
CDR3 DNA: TGCAGTAGGGGGAACGGGGTTAACACTGAAGCTTTCTTT

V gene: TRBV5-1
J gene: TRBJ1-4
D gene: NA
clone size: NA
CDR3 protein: CASSLGSSLNEKLFF
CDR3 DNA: TGCGCCAGCAGCTTGGGGAGCAGCCTTAATGAAAAACTGTTTTTT

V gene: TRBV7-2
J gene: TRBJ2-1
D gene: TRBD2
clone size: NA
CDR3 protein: CASESRVAGGEQFF
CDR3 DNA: TGTGCCAGCGAGTCCCGGGTAGCGGGAGGTGAGCAGTTCTTC

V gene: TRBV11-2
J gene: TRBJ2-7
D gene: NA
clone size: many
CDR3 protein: CASSLVPRPGVYEQYF
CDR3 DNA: TGTGCCAGCAGCTTAGTCCCGCGCCCAGGAGTTTACGAGCAGTACTTC

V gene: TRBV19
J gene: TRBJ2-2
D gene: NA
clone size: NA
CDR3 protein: CASSMTPRAGELFF
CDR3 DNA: TGTGCCAGTAGTATGACCCCCAGGGCCGGGGAGCTGTTTTTT

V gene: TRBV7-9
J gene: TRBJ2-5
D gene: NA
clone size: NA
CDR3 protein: CASSVGISPQYF
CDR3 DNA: TGTGCCAGCAGCGTAGGCATTAGCCCCCAGTACTTC

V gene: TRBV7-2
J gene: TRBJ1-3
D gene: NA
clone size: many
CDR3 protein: CASSFTSPYRRSSGNTIYF
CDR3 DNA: TGTGCCAGCAGCTTTACTAGCCCCTATCGTAGATCCTCTGGAAACACCATATATTTT

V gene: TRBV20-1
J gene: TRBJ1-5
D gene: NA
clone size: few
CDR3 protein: CSASWGRDQPQHF
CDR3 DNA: TGCAGTGCTAGTTGGGGGAGGGATCAGCCCCAGCATTTT

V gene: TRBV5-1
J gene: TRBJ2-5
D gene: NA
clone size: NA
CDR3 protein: CASSLKAQAVVDLSIQETQYF
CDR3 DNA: TGCGCCAGCAGCTTGAAGGCACAGGCCGTTGTGGACCTGAGCATCCAAGAGACCCAGTACTTC

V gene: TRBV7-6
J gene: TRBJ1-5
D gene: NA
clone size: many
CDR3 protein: CASSLEGQSNQPQHF
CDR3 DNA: TGTGCCAGCAGCTTAGAGGGGCAAAGCAATCAGCCCCAGCATTTT

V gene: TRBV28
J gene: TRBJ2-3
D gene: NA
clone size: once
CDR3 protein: CASSQGNSVGTDTQYF
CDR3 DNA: TGTGCCAGCAGTCAGGGAAATAGCGTTGGCACAGATACGCAGTATTTT

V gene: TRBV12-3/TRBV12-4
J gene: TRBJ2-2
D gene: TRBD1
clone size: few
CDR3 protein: CASSLFPRQGRRVLSGELFF
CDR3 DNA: TGTGCCAGCAGTTTATTCCCCCGACAGGGGAGGCGGGTTTTGTCCGGGGAGCTGTTTTTT

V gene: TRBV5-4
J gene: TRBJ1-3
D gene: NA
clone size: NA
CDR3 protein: CASSYDLYSGNTIYF
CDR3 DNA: TGTGCCAGCAGCTACGACTTGTACTCTGGAAACACCATATATTTT

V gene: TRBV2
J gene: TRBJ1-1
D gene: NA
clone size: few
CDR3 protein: CASSEDGRMNTEAFF
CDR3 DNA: TGTGCCAGCAGTGAGGACGGCAGAATGAACACTGAAGCTTTCTTT

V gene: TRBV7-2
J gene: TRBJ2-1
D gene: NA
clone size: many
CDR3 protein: CASSSDPSYNEQFF
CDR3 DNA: TGTGCCAGCAGCTCCGATCCCTCCTACAATGAGCAGTTCTTC

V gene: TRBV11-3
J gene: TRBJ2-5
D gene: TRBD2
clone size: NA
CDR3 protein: CASSARGTSGQETQYF
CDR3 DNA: TGTGCCAGCAGCGCAAGAGGGACTAGCGGACAAGAGACCCAGTACTTC

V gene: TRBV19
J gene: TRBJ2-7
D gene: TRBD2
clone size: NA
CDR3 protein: CASSTHLAASSYEQYF
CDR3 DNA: TGTGCCAGTAGTACCCATCTAGCGGCTAGCTCCTACGAGCAGTACTTC

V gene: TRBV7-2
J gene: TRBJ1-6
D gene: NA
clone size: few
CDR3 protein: CASSATGTRSNSPLHF
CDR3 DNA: TGTGCCAGCAGCGCAACCGGGACAAGGAGCAATTCACCCCTCCACTTT

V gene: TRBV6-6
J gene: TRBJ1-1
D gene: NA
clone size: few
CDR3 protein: CASSYAANTEAFF
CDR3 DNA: TGTGCCAGCAGTTACGCGGCGAACACTGAAGCTTTCTTT

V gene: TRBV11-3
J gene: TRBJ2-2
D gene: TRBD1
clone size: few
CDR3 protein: CASSLGPTGTGGITGELFF
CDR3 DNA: TGTGCCAGCAGCTTAGGGCCCACCGGGACAGGGGGCATCACCGGGGAGCTGTTTTTT

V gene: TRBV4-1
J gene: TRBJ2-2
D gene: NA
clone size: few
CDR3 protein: CASSPVLGTGELFF
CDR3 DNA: TGCGCCAGCAGTCCGGTTTTGGGGACCGGGGAGCTGTTTTTT

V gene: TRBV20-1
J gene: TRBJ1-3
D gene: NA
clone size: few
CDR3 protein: CSAPGPGNTIYF
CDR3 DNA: TGCAGTGCTCCGGGGCCTGGAAACACCATATATTTT

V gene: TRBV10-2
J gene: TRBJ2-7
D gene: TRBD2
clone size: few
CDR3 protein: CATGTSGYEQYF
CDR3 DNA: TGCGCCACCGGGACTAGCGGCTACGAGCAGTACTTC

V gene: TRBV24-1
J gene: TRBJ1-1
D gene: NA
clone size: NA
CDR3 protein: CATSDSSVARAFF
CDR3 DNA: TGTGCCACCAGTGATTCGTCGGTCGCACGGGCTTTCTTT

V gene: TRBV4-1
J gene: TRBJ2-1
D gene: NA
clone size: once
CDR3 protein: CASRQEAQAWSSYNEQFF
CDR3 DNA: TGCGCCAGCAGACAAGAGGCGCAGGCCTGGAGCTCCTACAATGAGCAGTTCTTC

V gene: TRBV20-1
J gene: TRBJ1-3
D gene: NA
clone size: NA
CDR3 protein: CSATQRSSGNTIYF
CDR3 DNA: TGCAGTGCTACACAGAGAAGCTCTGGAAACACCATATATTTT

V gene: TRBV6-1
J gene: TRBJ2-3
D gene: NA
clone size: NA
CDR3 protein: CASSEAGRKSTDTQYF
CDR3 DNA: TGTGCCAGCAGTGAAGCAGGCAGGAAGAGCACAGATACGCAGTATTTT

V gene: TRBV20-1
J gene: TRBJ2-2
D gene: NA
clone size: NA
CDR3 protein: CSARRGVSNTGELFF
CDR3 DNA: TGCAGTGCTAGGCGAGGGGTTTCGAACACCGGGGAGCTGTTTTTT

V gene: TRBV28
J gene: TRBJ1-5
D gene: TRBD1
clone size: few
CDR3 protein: CASSLISTGTSNQPQHF
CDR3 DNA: TGTGCCAGCAGTTTAATTTCGACAGGGACGAGCAATCAGCCCCAGCATTTT

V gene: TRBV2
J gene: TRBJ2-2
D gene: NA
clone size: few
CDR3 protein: CASSKTTGINPGRELFF
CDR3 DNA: TGTGCCAGCAGTAAAACTACCGGGATCAACCCGGGCAGGGAGCTGTTTTTT

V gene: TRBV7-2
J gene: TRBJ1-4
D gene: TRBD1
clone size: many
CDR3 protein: CASSSPGQGNEKLFF
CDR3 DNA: TGTGCCAGCAGCTCCCCGGGACAGGGGAATGAAAAACTGTTTTTT

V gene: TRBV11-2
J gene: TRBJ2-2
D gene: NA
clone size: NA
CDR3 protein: CASIGVSAGELFF
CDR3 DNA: TGTGCCAGCATCGGGGTTAGCGCCGGGGAGCTGTTTTTT

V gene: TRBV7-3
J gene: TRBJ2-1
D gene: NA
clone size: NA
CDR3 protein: CASSSKGPDNEQFF
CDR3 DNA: TGTGCCAGCAGCTCGAAGGGCCCGGACAATGAGCAGTTCTTC

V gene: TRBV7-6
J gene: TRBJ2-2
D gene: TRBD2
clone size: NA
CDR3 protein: CASSLIAGAGTGELFF
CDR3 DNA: TGTGCCAGCAGCCTAATAGCGGGAGCGGGTACCGGGGAGCTGTTTTTT

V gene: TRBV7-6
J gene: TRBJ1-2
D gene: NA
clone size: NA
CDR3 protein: CASSSQGFGYTF
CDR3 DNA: TGTGCCAGCAGCTCACAGGGTTTTGGCTACACCTTC

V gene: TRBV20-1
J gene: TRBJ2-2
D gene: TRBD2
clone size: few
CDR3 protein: CSVGTSGISGTGELFF
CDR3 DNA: TGCAGTGTCGGGACTAGCGGCATTTCGGGCACCGGGGAGCTGTTTTTT

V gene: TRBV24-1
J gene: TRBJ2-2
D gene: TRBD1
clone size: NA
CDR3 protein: CATSEPPGQLNTGELFF
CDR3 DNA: TGTGCCACCAGTGAACCCCCGGGACAGCTTAACACCGGGGAGCTGTTTTTT

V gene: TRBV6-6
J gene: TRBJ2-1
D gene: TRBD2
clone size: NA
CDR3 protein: CASSYSTSGSYEQFF
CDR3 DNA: TGTGCCAGCAGTTACTCGACTAGCGGGAGTTATGAGCAGTTCTTC

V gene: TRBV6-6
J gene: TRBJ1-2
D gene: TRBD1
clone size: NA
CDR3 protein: CASRTGSNYGYTF
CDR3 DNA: TGTGCCAGTCGGACAGGATCTAACTATGGCTACACCTTC

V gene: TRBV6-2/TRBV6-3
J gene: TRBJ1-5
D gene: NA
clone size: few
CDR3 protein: CASNLGGGNQPQHF
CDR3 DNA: TGTGCCAGCAATCTAGGGGGAGGCAATCAGCCCCAGCATTTT

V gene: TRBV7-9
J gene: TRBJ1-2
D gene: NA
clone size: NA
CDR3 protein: CASSFVKGYGYTF
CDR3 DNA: TGTGCCAGCAGCTTTGTAAAAGGGTATGGCTACACCTTC

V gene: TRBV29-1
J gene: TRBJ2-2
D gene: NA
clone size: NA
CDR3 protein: CSGYSGGELFF
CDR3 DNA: TGCAGCGGATACAGTGGAGGGGAGCTGTTTTTT

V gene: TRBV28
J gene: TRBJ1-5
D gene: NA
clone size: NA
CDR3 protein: CASSFGLVTQHF
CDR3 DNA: TGTGCCAGCAGTTTTGGGTTAGTGACCCAGCATTTT

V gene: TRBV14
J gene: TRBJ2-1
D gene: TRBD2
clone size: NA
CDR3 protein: CASNRLADPYNEQFF
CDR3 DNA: TGTGCCAGCAACCGACTAGCGGACCCCTACAATGAGCAGTTCTTC

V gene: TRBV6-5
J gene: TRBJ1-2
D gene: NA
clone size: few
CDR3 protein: CASSYRPSGGSNYGYTF
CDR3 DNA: TGTGCCAGCAGTTACCGGCCAAGTGGGGGCTCTAACTATGGCTACACCTTC

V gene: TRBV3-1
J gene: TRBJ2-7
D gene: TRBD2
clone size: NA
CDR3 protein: CASSQLATMAGGYEQYF
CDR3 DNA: TGTGCCAGCAGCCAGTTGGCGACGATGGCGGGGGGATACGAGCAGTACTTC

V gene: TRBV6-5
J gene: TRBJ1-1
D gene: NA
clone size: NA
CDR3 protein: CASRHRPYTEAFF
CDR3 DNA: TGTGCCAGCAGGCATCGGCCATACACTGAAGCTTTCTTT

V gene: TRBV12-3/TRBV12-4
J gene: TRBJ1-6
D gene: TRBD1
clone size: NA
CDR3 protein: CASRLSTTGGGSYNSPLHF
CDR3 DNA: TGTGCCAGCAGACTATCCACGACAGGGGGCGGATCCTATAATTCACCCCTCCACTTT

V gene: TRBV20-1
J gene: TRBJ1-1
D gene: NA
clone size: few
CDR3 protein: CSARWGDRTEAFF
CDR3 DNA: TGCAGTGCTAGGTGGGGGGATCGCACTGAAGCTTTCTTT